This entry is about one TCR beta chain. Its antigen target is currently unknown. Per-nucleotide qualities are absent, and no much larger clonotype sits a single base away. Preparation of the library involved the immunoSEQ multiplex PCR assay. A mixture of 60 forward primers for TCR Vbeta segments and 13 reverse primers for TCR Jbeta segments was used in the multiplex PCR. Amplification of the CDR3 region of rearranged TCR beta genes was performed with a multiplex PCR assay on genomic DNA. On the Illumina HiSeq System, the amplified TCR beta libraries were sequenced as 87-base-pair reads. Regarding the original processing steps: A later analysis tallied roughly 76 million unique TCR beta chains across the 610 or so repertoires, and around 9.9 million of those chains were shared by two or more donors. To remove PCR and sequencing errors, raw reads were error-corrected and collapsed into unique sequences using a nearest-neighbor algorithm that merged closely related sequences. CDR3 sequences were aligned to IMGT reference sequences to assign V, D and J gene segments. For a sequence to be retained, a match of at least six nucleotides to both a V gene segment and a J gene segment was required. Rearrangements were classified as productive when the CDR3 lacked stop codons and remained in frame with V and J, and all other rearrangements were classified as non-productive. CDR3 was defined according to IMGT convention as the region running from the second conserved V-encoded cysteine to the conserved J-encoded phenylalanine. The earlier analysis of 450 to 750 of the donors excluded any sequence lacking an unambiguous match to a single V gene segment. In an earlier analysis of roughly 600 of the donors, a V segment was called functional when productive rearrangements were above 56.7%, and segregating when the standard deviation between donors exceeded 5%. A statistical classification framework was built for diagnosing cytomegalovirus status from the catalog of TCR beta chain sequences. V and J gene assignment, in a later analysis, came from comparing TCR nucleotide sequences with IMGT/GENE-DB human TR gene sequences. In a later analysis, CDR3 sequences and most-parsimonious VDJ recombination scenarios were assigned using the TCRdist pipeline. In a later analysis, every TCR beta chain was defined by the combination of its CDR3 amino acid sequence and its V-gene family, and reads without a unique V-gene family were dropped. A later analysis removed nearly 600 highly shared, low-generation-probability nucleotide sequences to deal with suspected cross-contamination and a sequencing artifact. For each public chain, a later analysis derived a clonal expansion index from normalized ranks of inferred template counts within each repertoire. In a later analysis, generation probabilities were computed using a VDJ recombination model fitted to out-of-frame rearrangements, and the results were checked against IGoR. In a later analysis, TCR-TCR, TCR-HLA and TCR-CMV co-occurrence was scored with hypergeometric tests, and a repertoire-size bias correction was applied to TCR pairs. A later analysis estimated false discovery rates by permuting HLA or CMV assignments 20 times. In a later analysis, co-occurring TCRs were grouped with DBSCAN, and TCRdist sequence similarity was added when clustering was performed within HLA-allele-positive subsets. Repertoires with fewer than 30,000 or more than 120,000 public chains, plus five repertoires with anomalous nucleotide sharing, were excluded from co-occurrence clustering. Entries here come from immuneACCESS through TCRdb and include only in-frame sequences with V and J called. Some clones fail to appear in such tables; in the studies checked, an unresolved V gene covers under half of the shortfall, and the cause of the remainder is unknown. That table gives V, J and clone size, and the DNA gave D and trimming. The sample records roughly 290,000 clones, approximately 90% of which are singletons. Approximately 2% of the sample lies in the top ten.

The CDR3 measures 12 amino acids from cysteine to phenylalanine. Here the CDR3 DNA is all that survives: 36 bases in frame from base 1. According to the germline V gene (reference sequence), CDR1 reads MNHEY and CDR2 reads SMNVEV. Unmatched junction bases come to 2, with V trimmed by 4 bases and J by 6 bases. In total, about 650 healthy bone marrow donors made up the cohort. Cohort members were all nominally healthy when sampled, although unrecorded immune exposures were likely present. The donor tested CMV seronegative and was one of the 352 seronegative cohort members. Every donor gave a peripheral blood sample, and the peripheral blood mononuclear cells from that sample were used for TCR beta sequencing. Genomic DNA was extracted from the blood cell samples with the Qiagen DNeasy Blood Extraction Kit. The data are from a study of cytomegalovirus exposure and HLA in healthy donors (dated by TCRdb to about 2017). About the full investigation: In an earlier analysis of fewer than 750 of the donors, around 290 Gb of sequence data and 90 million to 120 million unique TCR beta sequences from 180 million or so T cells were reported. Roughly 320 gigabases of sequencing data and around 85 million unique TCR sequences made up an early release that covered roughly 670 HLA-typed donors. Among the roughly 390 genotyped donors, roughly 80% belonged to the genetic ancestry cluster associated with self-reported Caucasian donors. The study was designed to test whether signatures of past pathogen exposure could be identified by cataloging public T cell receptors. The study profiled the T cell repertoires of some 610 subjects by immunosequencing and related them to cytomegalovirus serostatus. A separate validation cohort of some 130 different subjects was used in addition to the approximately 700-subject first cohort. To predict cytomegalovirus infection status, the study brought together high-throughput TCR immunosequencing, statistical association of individual TCRs with disease status, and machine learning. A later analysis re-analyzed previously published TCR beta repertoires from roughly 690 donors and added high-resolution HLA genotyping to study TCR occurrence patterns. In the later analysis, no new phenotypic data were used to find candidate immune exposures; instead, reliance was placed on TCR beta sequences and their occurrence across donors. In an earlier analysis of over 550 of the donors, high-throughput TCR beta sequencing was used to judge whether each TCR beta V gene segment behaved as functional or pseudogenic. Donor age, sex, ethnicity and CMV serostatus were compiled together with the repertoire data. A later genetic analysis took genome-wide SNP genotypes for about 55% of the roughly 700 donors and used that subset as a discovery cohort. All discovery cohort repertoires had been generated using a single sequencing platform. HLA typing covered class I and class II loci at four-digit resolution. The number of donors typed differed by locus, with about 629-630 for A, B, C, DRB1 and DQB1, approximately 500 for DQA1, 600 to 610 for DPA1, and approximately 470 for DPB1. Several DR-DQ haplotypes were treated as single units for association and clustering because of strong linkage in the cohort. Among about 390 genotyped donors of the cohort, an average of approximately 230,000 unique TCR beta nucleotide sequences were sequenced per donor, around 20% of them non-productive.

Results and caveats for the whole study, not just this receptor: A cluster of highly shared sequence variants was judged likely to represent a technical artifact of the sequencing pipeline. Linkage disequilibrium might explain the correlated functional status among segregating V segments, but an unknown experimental factor could not be excluded. A later genetic analysis reported fewer N-insertions in productive TCRs among donors in an Asian-associated ancestry cluster than the roughly 700-donor mean. An earlier analysis of some 590 of the donors showed that most TCR beta V segments appeared in productive rearrangements either about 90% or about 30% of the time, which broadly matched IMGT annotations. The study gave a list of about 150 TCR beta chains associated with cytomegalovirus. Because counts were too low, approximately 15 rarely observed V segments, including chromosome 9 orphons, were excluded from the earlier analysis of several hundred of the donors. Because HLA typing was missing for some donors at each locus, association tests included only the typed subset. In vitro tests confirmed that a few of the cytomegalovirus-associated TCR beta chains recognize cytomegalovirus antigens. Specific HLA alleles were associated with 15,000 to 20,000 TCR beta sequences at a false discovery rate of 0.05 in a later analysis. CMV serostatus was the only immune exposure information available for the cohort. Some IMGT-functional V segments, including TRBV6-2 and TRBV6-3, could not be distinguished by the 87-base-pair reads and were therefore excluded. The presence/absence analyses assumed that sequencing depth was roughly uniform across donors, and that assumption may not be true. According to a later analysis, most CMV-associated TCR beta chains appeared to be HLA-restricted, and the HLA associations seemed to be driven largely by CMV exposure. Assigning TCR associations to individual alleles was difficult when HLA alleles, especially DR and DQ, strongly co-occurred. According to a later analysis, parvovirus B19, influenza, CMV and Epstein-Barr virus appeared linked to several top co-occurrence clusters. A further reported finding was that TCR beta sequences accurately predicted the HLA-A and HLA-B alleles for most subjects in the first cohort. V-gene and J-gene trimming of TCR beta chains was associated with a missense DCLRE1C variant in a later genetic analysis, and the association was replicated in an independent cohort. The classifier was reported to diagnose cytomegalovirus status with high specificity and sensitivity in both the original cohort and the validation cohort. A later analysis found that TCR association rates varied across HLA loci, with DRB1 alleles showing the most associated TCRs and HLA-C alleles the fewest. A later analysis found that HLA-associated TCR beta chains were more clonally expanded and had lower generation probabilities than equally common non-associated chains. The authors suggested that the approach could potentially be generalized to other disease states and immunological phenotypes. This cohort had only TCR beta chains sequenced, and the lack of alpha or paired-chain data limited which features could be detected. Across donors, most TCR sequences were observed very rarely, whereas some public TCRs were present in many individuals.

The rearranged segments are TRBV27 and TRBJ2-7, with 8 middle bases fitting TRBD1. What was sequenced was PBMCs. This clonotype was sampled from a woman in her late teens or twenties in good health and CMV-seronegative. The DNA sequence is as follows: TGTGCCAGCAGTTCCACAGGGGGCGAGCAGTACTTC. Protein translation: CASSSTGGEQYF.